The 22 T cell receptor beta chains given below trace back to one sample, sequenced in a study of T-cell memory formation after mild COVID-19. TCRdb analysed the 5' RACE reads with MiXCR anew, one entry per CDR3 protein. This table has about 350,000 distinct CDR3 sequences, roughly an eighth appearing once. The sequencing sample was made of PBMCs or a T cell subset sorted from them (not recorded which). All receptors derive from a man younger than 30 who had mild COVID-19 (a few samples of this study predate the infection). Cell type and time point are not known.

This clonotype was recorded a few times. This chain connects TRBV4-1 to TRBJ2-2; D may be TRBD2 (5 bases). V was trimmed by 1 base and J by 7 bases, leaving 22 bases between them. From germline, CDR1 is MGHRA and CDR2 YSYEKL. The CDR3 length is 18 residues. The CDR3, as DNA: TGCGCCAGCAGCCAAGTCTTTGGAGGAACCGGAGGCGACGGGGAGCTGTTTTTT. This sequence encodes CASSQVFGGTGGDGELFF.

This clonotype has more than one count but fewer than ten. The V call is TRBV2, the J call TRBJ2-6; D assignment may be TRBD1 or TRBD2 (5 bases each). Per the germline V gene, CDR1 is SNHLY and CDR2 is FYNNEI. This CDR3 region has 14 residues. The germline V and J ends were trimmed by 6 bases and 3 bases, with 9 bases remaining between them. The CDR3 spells CASRPGRGANVLTF. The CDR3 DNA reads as TGTGCCAGCAGACCGGGACGTGGGGCCAACGTCCTGACTTTC.

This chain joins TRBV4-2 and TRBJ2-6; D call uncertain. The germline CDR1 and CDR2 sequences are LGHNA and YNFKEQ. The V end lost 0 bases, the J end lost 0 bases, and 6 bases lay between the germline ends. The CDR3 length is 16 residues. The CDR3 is CASSQDMYSGANVLTF. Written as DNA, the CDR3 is TGTGCCAGCAGCCAAGATATGTACTCTGGGGCCAACGTCCTGACTTTC.

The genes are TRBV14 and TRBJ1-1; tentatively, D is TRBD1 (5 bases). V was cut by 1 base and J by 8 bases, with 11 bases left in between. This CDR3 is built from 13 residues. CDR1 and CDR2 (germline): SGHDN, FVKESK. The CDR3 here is CASSQAWAGEAFF. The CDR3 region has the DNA TGTGCCAGCAGCCAAGCGTGGGCAGGGGAAGCTTTCTTT.

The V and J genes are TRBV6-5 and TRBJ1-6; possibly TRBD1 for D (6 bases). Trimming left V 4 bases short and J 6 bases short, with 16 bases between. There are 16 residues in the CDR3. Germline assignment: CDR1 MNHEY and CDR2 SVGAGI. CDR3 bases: TGTGCCAGCAGTTTCTCCGCCGGACAGTTTAATTCACCCCTCCACTTT. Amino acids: CASSFSAGQFNSPLHF.

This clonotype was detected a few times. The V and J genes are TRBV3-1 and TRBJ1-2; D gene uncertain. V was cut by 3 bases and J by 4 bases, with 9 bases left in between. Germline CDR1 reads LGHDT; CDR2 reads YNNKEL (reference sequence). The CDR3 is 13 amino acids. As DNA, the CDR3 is TGTGCCAGCAGCCAGGCCAATCTCTATGGCTACACCTTC. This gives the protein CASSQANLYGYTF.

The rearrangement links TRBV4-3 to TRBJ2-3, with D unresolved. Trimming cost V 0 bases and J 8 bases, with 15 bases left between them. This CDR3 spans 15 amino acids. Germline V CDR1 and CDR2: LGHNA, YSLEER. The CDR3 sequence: CASSQDLRGPFTQYF. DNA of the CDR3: TGCGCCAGCAGCCAAGATCTGAGAGGCCCCTTTACGCAGTATTTT.

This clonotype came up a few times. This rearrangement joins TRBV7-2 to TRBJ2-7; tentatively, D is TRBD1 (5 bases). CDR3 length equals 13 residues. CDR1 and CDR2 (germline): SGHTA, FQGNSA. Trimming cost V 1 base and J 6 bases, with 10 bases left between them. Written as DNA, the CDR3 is TGTGCCAGCAGCTTAGGCAGGGTGTCCGAGCAGTACGTC. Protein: CASSLGRVSEQYV.

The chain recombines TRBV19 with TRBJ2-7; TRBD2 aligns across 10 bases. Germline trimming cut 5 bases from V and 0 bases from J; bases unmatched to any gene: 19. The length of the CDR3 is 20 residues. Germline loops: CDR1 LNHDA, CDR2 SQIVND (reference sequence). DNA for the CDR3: TGTGCCAGTAGTGAGGACAGTCCAGGACTAGCGGCCGGGAACTCCTACGAGCAGTACTTC. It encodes CASSEDSPGLAAGNSYEQYF.

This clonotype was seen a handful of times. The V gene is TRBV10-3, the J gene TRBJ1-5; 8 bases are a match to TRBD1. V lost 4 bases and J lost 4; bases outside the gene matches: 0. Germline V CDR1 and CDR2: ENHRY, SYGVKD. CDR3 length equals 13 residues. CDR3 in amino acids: CAISGQGNQPQHF. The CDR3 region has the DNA TGTGCCATCAGTGGACAGGGGAATCAGCCCCAGCATTTT.

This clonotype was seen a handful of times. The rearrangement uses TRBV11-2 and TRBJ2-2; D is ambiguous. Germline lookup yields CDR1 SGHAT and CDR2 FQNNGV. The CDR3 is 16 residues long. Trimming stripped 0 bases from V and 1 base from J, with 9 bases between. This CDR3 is CASSLDQERNTGELFF. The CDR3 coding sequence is TGTGCCAGCAGCTTAGATCAGGAAAGGAACACCGGGGAGCTGTTTTTT.

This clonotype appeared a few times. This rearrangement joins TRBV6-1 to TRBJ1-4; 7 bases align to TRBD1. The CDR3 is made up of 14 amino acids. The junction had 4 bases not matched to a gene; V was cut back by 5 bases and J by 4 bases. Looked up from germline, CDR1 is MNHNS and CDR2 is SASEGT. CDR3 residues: CASSSQGVNEKLFF. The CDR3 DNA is TGTGCCAGCAGTTCCCAGGGGGTTAATGAAAAACTGTTTTTT.

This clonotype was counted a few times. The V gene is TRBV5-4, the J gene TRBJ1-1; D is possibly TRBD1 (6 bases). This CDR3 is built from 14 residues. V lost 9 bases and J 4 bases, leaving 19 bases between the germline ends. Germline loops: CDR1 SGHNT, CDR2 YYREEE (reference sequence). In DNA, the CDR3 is TGTGCCACCGGCGGGCAGGGGTCGGTCACTGAAGCTTTCTTT. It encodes CATGGQGSVTEAFF.

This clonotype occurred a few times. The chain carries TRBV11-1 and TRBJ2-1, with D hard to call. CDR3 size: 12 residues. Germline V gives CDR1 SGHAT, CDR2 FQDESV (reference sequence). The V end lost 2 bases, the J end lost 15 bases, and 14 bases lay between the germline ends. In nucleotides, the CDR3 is TGTGCCAGCAGCTTAAACTCTGGGCCCAGGTTCTTC. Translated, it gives CASSLNSGPRFF.

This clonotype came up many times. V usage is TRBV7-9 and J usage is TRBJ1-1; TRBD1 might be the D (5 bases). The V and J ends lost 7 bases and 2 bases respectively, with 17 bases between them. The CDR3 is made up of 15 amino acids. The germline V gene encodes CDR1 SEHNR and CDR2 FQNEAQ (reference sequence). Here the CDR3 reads CASTPLVGGNTEAFF. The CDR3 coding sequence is TGTGCCAGCACCCCCCTTGTTGGGGGAAACACTGAAGCTTTCTTT.

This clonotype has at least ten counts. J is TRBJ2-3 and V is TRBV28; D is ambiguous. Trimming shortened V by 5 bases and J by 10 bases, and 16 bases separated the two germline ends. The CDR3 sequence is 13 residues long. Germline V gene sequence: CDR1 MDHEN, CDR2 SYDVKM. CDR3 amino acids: CASSPGTNSAQYF. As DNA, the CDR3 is TGTGCCAGCAGTCCCGGCACCAACTCGGCGCAGTATTTT.

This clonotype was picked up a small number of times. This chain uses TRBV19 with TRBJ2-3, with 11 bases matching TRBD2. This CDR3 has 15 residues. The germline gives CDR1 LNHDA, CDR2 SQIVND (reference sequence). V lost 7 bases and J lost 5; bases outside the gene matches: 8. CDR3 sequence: CASNSGGARVDTQYF. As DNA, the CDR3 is TGTGCCAGTAATAGCGGGGGGGCCCGGGTAGATACGCAGTATTTT. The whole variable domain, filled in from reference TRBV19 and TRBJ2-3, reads DGGITQSPKYLFRKEGQNVTLSCEQNLNHDAMYWYRQDPGQGLRLIYYSQIVNDFQKGDIAEGYSVSREKKESFPLTVTSAQKNPTAFYLCASNSGGARVDTQYFGPGTRLTVL.

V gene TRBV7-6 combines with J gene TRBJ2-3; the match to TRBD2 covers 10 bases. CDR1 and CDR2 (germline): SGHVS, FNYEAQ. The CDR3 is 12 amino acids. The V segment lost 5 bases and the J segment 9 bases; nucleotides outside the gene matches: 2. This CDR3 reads CASSPTSGTQYF. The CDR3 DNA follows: TGTGCCAGCAGCCCGACTAGCGGGACGCAGTATTTT.

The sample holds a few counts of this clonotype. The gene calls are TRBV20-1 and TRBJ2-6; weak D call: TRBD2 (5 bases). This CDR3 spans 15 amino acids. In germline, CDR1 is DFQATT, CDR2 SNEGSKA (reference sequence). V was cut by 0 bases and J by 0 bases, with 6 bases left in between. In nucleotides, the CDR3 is TGCAGTGCTAGAGAAGGGAGCTCTGGGGCCAACGTCCTGACTTTC. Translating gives CSAREGSSGANVLTF.

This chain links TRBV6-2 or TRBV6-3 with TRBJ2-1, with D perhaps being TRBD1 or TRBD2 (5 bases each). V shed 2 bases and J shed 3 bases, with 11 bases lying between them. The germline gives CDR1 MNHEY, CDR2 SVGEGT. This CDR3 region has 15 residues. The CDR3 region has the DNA TGTGCCAGCAGTTACGGGGCGGGTAACTACAATGAGCAGTTCTTC. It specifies CASSYGAGNYNEQFF.

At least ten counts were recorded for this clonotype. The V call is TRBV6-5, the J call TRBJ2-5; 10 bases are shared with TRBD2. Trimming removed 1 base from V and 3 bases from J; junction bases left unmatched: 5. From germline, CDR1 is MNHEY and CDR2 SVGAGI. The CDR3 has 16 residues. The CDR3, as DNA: TGTGCCAGCAGTTACTGGGTAGCGGGGGGCGAAGAGACCCAGTACTTC. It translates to CASSYWVAGGEETQYF.

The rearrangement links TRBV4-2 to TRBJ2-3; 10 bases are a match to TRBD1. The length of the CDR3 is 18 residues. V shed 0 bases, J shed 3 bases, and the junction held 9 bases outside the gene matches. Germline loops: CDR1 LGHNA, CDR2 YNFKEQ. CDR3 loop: CASSQEVRQGAWTDTQYF. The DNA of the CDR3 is TGTGCCAGCAGCCAAGAGGTCCGACAGGGGGCGTGGACAGATACGCAGTATTTT.